The rows below give T cell receptor beta chains drawn from one sample of a study of vaccination and CD4 T cells after COVID-19. Their specific antigens are unknown. Using its own MiXCR run on the PCR reads, TCRdb lists one record per CDR3 protein. This table holds some 7,400 distinct CDR3 sequences, 50% found once. The sample taken for sequencing was CD4+ T cells from blood, cultured in vitro. These TCRs come from a human donor who had recovered from COVID-19. Each CDR3 is given with its conserved first and last residue. A D gene is named only where the DNA matches it firmly. Some rows mark clone size as missing; the rest say once, few, many or name a class of expanded clone.

v_call: TRBV6-5
j_call: TRBJ2-7
clone_size: .
d_call: TRBD2
cdr3_aa: CASSSGLAGGHKGSGEQYF
cdr3_nt: TGTGCCAGCAGTTCAGGACTAGCGGGAGGGCATAAGGGGAGTGGAGAGCAGTACTTC

v_call: TRBV20-1
j_call: TRBJ1-1
clone_size: .
d_call: TRBD1
cdr3_aa: CSAPQGGATEAFF
cdr3_nt: TGCAGTGCTCCACAGGGGGGTGCCACTGAAGCTTTCTTT

v_call: TRBV10-3
j_call: TRBJ2-3
clone_size: .
d_call: TRBD1
cdr3_aa: CAISGLDRGLDTQYF
cdr3_nt: TGTGCCATCAGTGGTCTGGACAGGGGTCTGGATACGCAGTATTTT

v_call: TRBV2
j_call: TRBJ2-3
clone_size: .
d_call: TRBD2
cdr3_aa: CASSGDYTDTQYF
cdr3_nt: TGTGCCAGCAGTGGGGACTACACAGATACGCAGTATTTT

v_call: TRBV19
j_call: TRBJ2-2
clone_size: .
d_call: .
cdr3_aa: CASSGPPGTPYTGELFF
cdr3_nt: TGTGCCAGTTCGGGGCCCCCCGGGACACCATACACCGGGGAGCTGTTTTTT

v_call: TRBV29-1
j_call: TRBJ1-4
clone_size: .
d_call: TRBD1
cdr3_aa: CSASLQGGNEKLFF
cdr3_nt: TGCAGCGCCTCATTACAGGGGGGGAATGAAAAACTGTTTTTT

v_call: TRBV27
j_call: TRBJ2-3
clone_size: .
d_call: TRBD2
cdr3_aa: CASSPILAASTDTQYF
cdr3_nt: TGTGCCAGCAGCCCCATCCTAGCGGCTAGCACAGATACGCAGTATTTT

v_call: TRBV2
j_call: TRBJ2-3
clone_size: .
d_call: .
cdr3_aa: CASSPRGGSTDTQYF
cdr3_nt: TGTGCCAGCAGCCCCAGGGGCGGGAGCACAGATACGCAGTATTTT

v_call: TRBV6-1
j_call: TRBJ1-3
clone_size: .
d_call: .
cdr3_aa: CASSPPHRDSGNTIYF
cdr3_nt: TGTGCCAGCAGTCCGCCCCACAGGGACTCTGGAAACACCATATATTTT

v_call: TRBV5-8
j_call: TRBJ2-3
clone_size: .
d_call: .
cdr3_aa: CASSPDYTQYF
cdr3_nt: TGTGCCAGCAGCCCGGACTATACGCAGTATTTT

v_call: TRBV11-3
j_call: TRBJ2-7
clone_size: .
d_call: TRBD1
cdr3_aa: CASSQPGQGTYEQYF
cdr3_nt: TGTGCCAGCAGCCAACCGGGACAGGGGACCTACGAGCAGTACTTC

v_call: TRBV20-1
j_call: TRBJ1-1
clone_size: few
d_call: .
cdr3_aa: CSASPGNVGNTEAFF
cdr3_nt: TGCAGTGCTAGCCCGGGAAACGTAGGAAACACTGAAGCTTTCTTT

v_call: TRBV20-1
j_call: TRBJ2-2
clone_size: .
d_call: TRBD1
cdr3_aa: CSARPGQGLNTGELFF
cdr3_nt: TGCAGTGCTAGACCCGGACAGGGATTGAACACCGGGGAGCTGTTTTTT

v_call: TRBV15
j_call: TRBJ1-3
clone_size: .
d_call: .
cdr3_aa: CATREWDSASGNTIYF
cdr3_nt: TGTGCCACCAGGGAGTGGGACTCTGCATCTGGAAACACCATATATTTT

v_call: TRBV27
j_call: TRBJ2-2
clone_size: .
d_call: .
cdr3_aa: CASSFRKTGELFF
cdr3_nt: TGTGCCAGCAGTTTCAGGAAAACCGGGGAGCTGTTTTTT

v_call: TRBV7-2
j_call: TRBJ1-1
clone_size: few
d_call: TRBD1
cdr3_aa: CASSLIQGAAAFF
cdr3_nt: TGTGCCAGCAGCTTAATCCAGGGGGCCGCAGCTTTCTTT

v_call: TRBV7-2
j_call: TRBJ2-7
clone_size: .
d_call: .
cdr3_aa: CASSLAGGTPYEQYF
cdr3_nt: TGTGCCAGCAGCTTAGCAGGCGGGACTCCCTACGAGCAGTACTTC

v_call: TRBV6-1
j_call: TRBJ2-1
clone_size: .
d_call: TRBD1
cdr3_aa: CASRTGAAYNEQFF
cdr3_nt: TGTGCCAGCAGGACAGGGGCCGCCTACAATGAGCAGTTCTTC

v_call: TRBV7-2
j_call: TRBJ2-7
clone_size: .
d_call: .
cdr3_aa: CASSLAMGGSYEQYF
cdr3_nt: TGTGCCAGCAGCTTAGCGATGGGGGGCTCCTACGAGCAGTACTTC

v_call: TRBV4-2
j_call: TRBJ2-2
clone_size: .
d_call: TRBD2
cdr3_aa: CASSPTSGSVSNLNTGELFF
cdr3_nt: TGTGCCAGCAGCCCTACTAGCGGGAGTGTCTCCAACCTAAACACCGGGGAGCTGTTTTTT

v_call: TRBV2
j_call: TRBJ2-7
clone_size: .
d_call: TRBD1
cdr3_aa: CASSGDRAYEQYF
cdr3_nt: TGTGCCAGCAGTGGGGACAGGGCCTACGAGCAGTACTTC

v_call: TRBV19
j_call: TRBJ2-5
clone_size: .
d_call: .
cdr3_aa: CASSIRETQYF
cdr3_nt: TGTGCCAGTAGTATTAGGGAGACCCAGTACTTC

v_call: TRBV6-5
j_call: TRBJ1-6
clone_size: few
d_call: .
cdr3_aa: CASSYPQGSAGSPLHF
cdr3_nt: TGTGCCAGCAGTTACCCACAGGGTTCCGCCGGGTCACCCCTCCACTTT

v_call: TRBV7-2
j_call: TRBJ1-5
clone_size: .
d_call: .
cdr3_aa: CASSFGAQLNQPQHF
cdr3_nt: TGTGCCAGCAGCTTTGGCGCACAGCTCAATCAGCCCCAGCATTTT

v_call: TRBV6-1
j_call: TRBJ2-7
clone_size: .
d_call: .
cdr3_aa: CASSEVDRPSYEQYF
cdr3_nt: TGTGCCAGCAGTGAAGTTGACAGACCCTCCTACGAGCAGTACTTC

v_call: TRBV27
j_call: TRBJ2-3
clone_size: few
d_call: TRBD2
cdr3_aa: CASSLMGLAGTDTQYF
cdr3_nt: TGTGCCAGCAGTTTGATGGGACTAGCGGGCACAGATACGCAGTATTTT

v_call: TRBV6-2/TRBV6-3
j_call: TRBJ1-5
clone_size: few
d_call: .
cdr3_aa: CASSYSKQPQHF
cdr3_nt: TGTGCCAGCAGTTACTCGAAACAGCCCCAGCATTTT

v_call: TRBV20-1
j_call: TRBJ2-3
clone_size: .
d_call: .
cdr3_aa: CSARGGGNVDTQYF
cdr3_nt: TGCAGTGCTAGAGGCGGCGGGAATGTGGATACGCAGTATTTT

v_call: TRBV6-1
j_call: TRBJ2-2
clone_size: .
d_call: .
cdr3_aa: CASRLGSTGELFF
cdr3_nt: TGTGCCAGCCGGTTAGGTAGCACCGGGGAGCTGTTTTTT

v_call: TRBV6-5
j_call: TRBJ2-3
clone_size: few
d_call: .
cdr3_aa: CASSYPTLMMTGSTDTQYF
cdr3_nt: TGTGCCAGCAGTTACCCAACTTTAATGATGACAGGTAGCACAGATACGCAGTATTTT

v_call: TRBV19
j_call: TRBJ1-1
clone_size: .
d_call: .
cdr3_aa: CASSRGGRGTEAFF
cdr3_nt: TGTGCCAGTAGTCGGGGGGGAAGGGGCACTGAAGCTTTCTTT

v_call: TRBV2
j_call: TRBJ2-5
clone_size: .
d_call: TRBD2
cdr3_aa: CASSGTSGRRETQYF
cdr3_nt: TGTGCCAGTAGCGGGACTAGCGGGAGGAGAGAGACCCAGTACTTC

v_call: TRBV12-3/TRBV12-4
j_call: TRBJ2-4
clone_size: few
d_call: .
cdr3_aa: CASSPGQLAKNIQYF
cdr3_nt: TGTGCCAGCAGCCCGGGACAACTAGCCAAAAACATTCAGTACTTC

v_call: TRBV19
j_call: TRBJ2-7
clone_size: .
d_call: .
cdr3_aa: CASSMGPRIYEQYF
cdr3_nt: TGTGCCAGTAGTATGGGGCCGAGAATCTACGAGCAGTACTTC

v_call: TRBV7-6
j_call: TRBJ2-7
clone_size: .
d_call: TRBD2
cdr3_aa: CASSRRASGTTDYEQYF
cdr3_nt: TGTGCCAGCAGCCGACGGGCCTCCGGGACTACGGACTACGAGCAGTACTTC

v_call: TRBV20-1
j_call: TRBJ1-1
clone_size: few
d_call: TRBD1
cdr3_aa: CSARGTVEAFF
cdr3_nt: TGCAGTGCACGCGGGACAGTTGAAGCTTTCTTT

v_call: TRBV6-4
j_call: TRBJ2-1
clone_size: few
d_call: .
cdr3_aa: CASSSNGLWYNEQFF
cdr3_nt: TGTGCCAGCAGTTCCAACGGGCTTTGGTACAATGAGCAGTTCTTC

v_call: TRBV6-5
j_call: TRBJ1-2
clone_size: few
d_call: .
cdr3_aa: CASSYYRGGGYGYTF
cdr3_nt: TGTGCCAGCAGTTACTATCGGGGCGGTGGCTATGGCTACACCTTC

v_call: TRBV30
j_call: TRBJ1-2
clone_size: .
d_call: TRBD1
cdr3_aa: CALLRDSGNYGYTF
cdr3_nt: TGTGCCCTCCTAAGGGACAGCGGGAACTATGGCTACACCTTC

v_call: TRBV6-1
j_call: TRBJ1-5
clone_size: .
d_call: TRBD1
cdr3_aa: CASRTLTGGPYQPQHF
cdr3_nt: TGTGCCAGCAGGACCCTGACAGGGGGCCCTTATCAGCCCCAGCATTTT

v_call: TRBV7-9
j_call: TRBJ2-7
clone_size: few
d_call: .
cdr3_aa: CASSPSFYEQYF
cdr3_nt: TGTGCCAGCAGCCCGTCTTTCTACGAGCAGTACTTC

v_call: TRBV7-2
j_call: TRBJ1-1
clone_size: .
d_call: .
cdr3_aa: CASTNILNTEAFF
cdr3_nt: TGTGCCAGCACCAATATTTTGAACACTGAAGCTTTCTTT